These 13 T cell receptor beta chains originate from one sample sequenced in a study of blood T cell dynamics during melanoma immunotherapy. The assay was immunoSEQ multiplex PCR, and TCRdb's table has in-frame clones only and misses some. This table holds 11,000 or so clones, nearly 90% found once. This sample's time point: week 3, after first cycle of checkpoint inhibitor. Sequencing was performed on blood, taken from a patient treated with checkpoint blockade. The origin of the receptors is a human donor with melanoma.

This clone came up a few times. J is TRBJ1-2 and V is TRBV4-3, with a weak D call TRBD1 (5 bases). This CDR3 spans 15 amino acids. Per germline, CDR1 LGHNA and CDR2 YSLEER. The V end lost 4 bases, the J end lost 5 bases, and 17 bases lay between the germline ends. The CDR3 sequence is CASSPERGFIYGYTF. CDR3 coding DNA: TGCGCCAGCAGCCCCGAGCGGGGGTTTATATATGGCTACACCTTC.

The chain recombines TRBV7-9 with TRBJ1-1; 10 positions match TRBD1. The CDR3 sequence is 16 residues long. Germline CDR1 SEHNR, CDR2 FQNEAQ (reference sequence). Trimming removed 5 bases from V and 4 bases from J; junction bases left unmatched: 10. The CDR3 is CASSQQAGTGATEAFF. DNA for the CDR3: TGTGCCAGCAGCCAGCAGGCCGGGACAGGGGCCACTGAAGCTTTCTTT.

V and J are TRBV9 and TRBJ1-5; perhaps TRBD1 as D (5 bases). The ends were cut back, 4 bases at V and 1 base at J, with 9 bases in the middle. Germline V lookup: CDR1 SGDLS, CDR2 YYNGEE. The length of the CDR3 is 14 residues. The CDR3, as DNA: TGTGCCAGCAGCCTCGGGGCAAGCAATCAGCCCCAGCATTTT. This gives the protein CASSLGASNQPQHF.

This clone was recorded a few times. J is TRBJ1-2 and V is TRBV19; TRBD1 agrees at 7 bases. The germline gives CDR1 LNHDA, CDR2 SQIVND (reference sequence). This CDR3 spans 16 amino acids. V was pared by 5 bases and J by 8 bases, with 17 bases of the junction left unmatched. The CDR3 here is CASSEGSVAQGVGYTF. For the CDR3, the DNA is TGTGCCAGTAGTGAGGGTTCCGTGGCGCAGGGGGTAGGCTACACCTTC.

This chain uses TRBV11-2 with TRBJ2-5, with 11 bases matching TRBD2. Trimming at V came to 6 bases and at J to 1 base, leaving 4 bases not matched to a gene. The V gene's germline CDR1 is SGHAT and CDR2 FQNNGV. The CDR3 sequence is 15 residues long. The CDR3 DNA sequence: TGTGCCAGCAGTTCTAGCGGGGGGACCCAAGAGACCCAGTACTTC. This sequence encodes CASSSSGGTQETQYF. The full variable domain, in which reference TRBV11-2 and TRBJ2-5 provide the parts outside the CDR3, is EAGVAQSPRYKIIEKRQSVAFWCNPISGHATLYWYQQILGQGPKLLIQFQNNGVVDDSQLPKDRFSAERLKGVDSTLKIQPAKLEDSAVYLCASSSSGGTQETQYFGPGTRLLVL.

The genes are TRBV5-4 and TRBJ2-1; 8 bases match TRBD2. CDR3 length equals 19 residues. Trimming removed 0 bases from V and 0 bases from J; junction bases left unmatched: 11. The germline CDR1 and CDR2 sequences are SGHNT and YYREEE (reference sequence). DNA for the CDR3: TGTGCCAGCAGCTTGGGCGTAACGCCGGGGGGGAGCTCCTACAATGAGCAGTTCTTC. This encodes CASSLGVTPGGSSYNEQFF.

The V call is TRBV18, the J call TRBJ1-2; D perhaps matches TRBD1 (5 bases). The CDR3 loop spans 17 amino acids. Germline lookup yields CDR1 KGHSH and CDR2 LQKENI. V gave up 6 bases and J gave up 8 bases, with 28 bases separating them. CDR3 residues: CASSSGTPASLVYGYTF. As DNA, the CDR3 is TGTGCCAGCTCCTCAGGGACCCCCGCATCACTGGTGTACGGCTACACCTTC. Full variable domain (remainder filled in from reference TRBV18 and TRBJ1-2): NAGVMQNPRHLVRRRGQEARLRCSPMKGHSHVYWYRQLPEEGLKFMVYLQKENIIDESGMPKERFSAEFPKEGPSILRIQQVVRGDSAAYFCASSSGTPASLVYGYTFGSGTRLTVV.

The chain carries TRBV27 and TRBJ1-6; D gene ambiguous. Germline-derived CDR1 and CDR2 are MNHEY and SMNVEV (reference sequence). V lost 3 bases to trimming and J lost 10 bases, with 10 bases between them. The CDR3 runs to 13 residues. The CDR3 loop is CASSFERSSPLHF. As DNA, the CDR3 is TGTGCCAGCAGTTTTGAGAGATCATCACCCCTCCACTTT.

This chain uses TRBV5-1 with TRBJ1-2; 9 positions match TRBD1. This CDR3 contains 17 residues. The V segment lost 0 bases and the J segment 8 bases; nucleotides outside the gene matches: 14. CDR1 is SGHRS and CDR2 is YFSETQ in the germline V gene. The CDR3 sequence: CASSLAGIYRGQGGYTF. The DNA of the CDR3 is TGCGCCAGCAGCTTGGCCGGTATTTATAGGGGACAGGGCGGCTACACCTTC. Looking up the rest from reference TRBV5-1 and TRBJ1-2 gives the full variable domain: KAGVTQTPRYLIKTRGQQVTLSCSPISGHRSVSWYQQTPGQGLQFLFEYFSETQRNKGNFPGRFSGRQFSNSRSEMNVSTLELGDSALYLCASSLAGIYRGQGGYTFGSGTRLTVV.

The gene calls are TRBV18 and TRBJ1-1, with 8 positions matching TRBD1. This CDR3 comprises 15 residues. The germline CDR1 and CDR2 sequences are KGHSH and LQKENI. The V and J ends lost 1 base and 4 bases, in that order; junction bases with no gene match: 5. As DNA, the CDR3 is TGTGCCAGCTCACCACTCGGACAGGGTGGCACTGAAGCTTTCTTT. Protein sequence: CASSPLGQGGTEAFF. The full variable domain, completed using reference TRBV18 and TRBJ1-1, is NAGVMQNPRHLVRRRGQEARLRCSPMKGHSHVYWYRQLPEEGLKFMVYLQKENIIDESGMPKERFSAEFPKEGPSILRIQQVVRGDSAAYFCASSPLGQGGTEAFFGQGTRLTVV.

The genes are TRBV5-6 and TRBJ1-1; TRBD1 matches 10 bases. The CDR3 runs 13 residues. The V gene end was trimmed by 4 bases and the J gene end by 11 bases; junction bases not matched to a gene: 8. Germline CDR1 and CDR2: SGHDT and YYEEEE. Here the CDR3 DNA reads TGTGCCAGCAGCCTAGGGGGACAGGGGATGGCTTTCTTT. It is translated as CASSLGGQGMAFF. Full variable domain (remainder filled in from reference TRBV5-6 and TRBJ1-1): DAGVTQSPTHLIKTRGQQVTLRCSPKSGHDTVSWYQQALGQGPQFIFQYYEEEERQRGNFPDRFSGHQFPNYSSELNVNALLLGDSALYLCASSLGGQGMAFFGQGTRLTVV.

This clone occurred once. The chain joins TRBV7-9 to TRBJ1-1, with 8 bases that match TRBD1. With V trimmed by 3 bases and J by 1 base, 7 bases remained unmatched. The CDR3 is made up of 16 amino acids. Germline lookup yields CDR1 SEHNR and CDR2 FQNEAQ (reference sequence). This CDR3 is CASSLGAGQGNTEAFF. The CDR3 nucleotides read TGTGCCAGCAGCTTGGGGGCCGGACAGGGGAACACTGAAGCTTTCTTT.

J is TRBJ2-5 and V is TRBV5-4; perhaps TRBD1 as D (6 bases). Germline V lookup: CDR1 SGHNT, CDR2 YYREEE (reference sequence). The CDR3 loop spans 14 amino acids. Trimming left V 6 bases short and J 1 base short, with 13 bases between. CDR3 sequence: CASMSRDIQETQYF. The CDR3, as DNA: TGTGCCAGCATGTCCCGGGACATCCAAGAGACCCAGTACTTC.